Below, one T cell receptor (beta chain) is given with its context. Its specificity is unknown. The CDR3 loop spans 16 amino acids. Trimming cost V 5 bases and J 2 bases, with 13 bases left between them. The germline CDR1 and CDR2 sequences are MNHEY and SVGAGI. This record comes from a study of blood T cells in healthy people across ages. Sample-barcoded 5' priming and a J-beta primer mix drove a second PCR of about 6 to 11 cycles. From the 5' RACE reads, TCRdb called clonotypes with MiXCR, one entry per CDR3 protein. Among about 1 million distinct CDR3 sequences listed, 35% to 55% were seen once. Overall study findings and caveats: Age advanced and TCR beta diversity per million T cells fell, roughly linearly.

Sequenced: blood. This TCR came from a woman aged 55-70 years in good health. The V gene is TRBV6-5, the J gene TRBJ2-6; unclear D gene. CDR3 sequence (DNA): TGTGCCAGCAGTCCTAGACCGCCGACTGGGGCCAACGTCCTGACTTTC. Amino acids: CASSPRPPTGANVLTF.